The T cell receptor (beta chain) under discussion was sequenced for a study of Ad26.COV2.S vaccination and SARS-CoV-2 variants. With 6 bases removed from V and 0 bases from J, the gap between germline ends came to 11 bases. CDR1 is KGHDR and CDR2 is SFDVKD in the germline V gene. The CDR3 is 15 residues long. This table comes from immunoSEQ multiplex PCR, and its TCRdb copy is limited to in-frame clones, with some not included. The sample has about half a million clones, 80% to 90% seen once; the top ten hold 1.5% to 2%. Sample treatment: about 20 received Ad26.COV2.S at low or high dose, single or two shots; about 5 received placebo; per-sample allocation not given. Day 63 after the first vaccine or placebo injection was the time point for sampling.

The sample consisted of peripheral blood, taken in a trial of Ad26.COV2.S vaccine versus placebo. This clonotype was obtained from a person aged 18-65 years who received the Ad26.COV2.S COVID-19 vaccine or a placebo. The V gene is TRBV24-1, the J gene TRBJ1-5, with a weak D call TRBD1 (5 bases). The CDR3 DNA sequence: TGTGCCACCAGTAGTGGGGCTCCTAGCAATCAGCCCCAGCATTTT. Its protein is CATSSGAPSNQPQHF.